This TCR beta chain was obtained from a study of T cells after yellow fever vaccination (dated by TCRdb to about 2019). Regarding the research as a whole: The SMART-Seq v4 Ultra Low Input RNA kit was used to prepare libraries from fractions with low cell numbers. Bulk TCR alpha and beta repertoires were sequenced longitudinally to track T-cell clones before and after primary and booster YFV17D yellow fever vaccination. Two healthy male donors, one aged 18 to 29 and one aged 30 to 40 years, were included in the cohort. Blood samples were taken at several timepoints before and after primary and secondary immunization, and bulk PBMC replicates and cell subsets were isolated.

Synthesis of TCR cDNA relied on 5'RACE template switching, a step that introduced a universal primer site along with unique molecular identifiers. cDNA synthesis was primed from both the TCR alpha and TCR beta constant segments. Libraries were amplified in two PCR steps, with sample barcodes and sequencing adapters added in the second step. Sequencing of libraries was done on Illumina HiSeq 2500 (2x100 bp) or NovaSeq (2x150 bp). The source study handled its data this way. MIGEC was used to demultiplex reads and collapse the reads into UMI consensus sequences, and MiXCR was used for V(D)J alignment. Vaccine-responding clonotypes were identified with edgeR using replicate PBMC samples, with FDR below 0.01 and a log2 fold change above 5 up to day 15 being required. CD4 or CD8 identity was assigned to each bulk clonotype according to whether the clonotype was present at higher abundance in the sequenced CD4 repertoire or the sequenced CD8 repertoire. The raw public data were reprocessed by TCRdb itself: fastp quality trimming at Q25, MiXCR clonotype calling, in-frame beta chains only. Identical CDR3 proteins give one entry, which carries the most common genes and DNA. TCRdb's processing, not the study's, gives the V and J calls here. Within this sample are 620,000 or so distinct CDR3 sequences, with approximately 13% of them counted one time only. Together, the top ten hold around 14% of the sample.

About this clonotype itself: No antigen is known for it. The record has no base qualities; no much larger clone is one base away.

The germline V gene (reference sequence) yields DFQATT for CDR1 and SNEGSKA for CDR2. The cysteine opens and the phenylalanine closes a CDR3 of 15 amino acids. Only CDR3 DNA remains: 45 bases, in frame from the first base. Here V drops 4 bases and J drops 0 bases, and the junction holds 8 bases not matched to any gene. Overall study results and their limits: Because the study included only a couple of donors, the extent to which the findings can be generalized is limited. Most clones expanded after primary vaccination were re-detected after the booster (around 96% of CD4 and roughly 87% of CD8), suggesting broad memory maintenance. Because abundant contaminating clonotypes from the bulk population could be contained in FACS-sorted repertoires, computational filtering was required. A small share of clonotypes was detected in both CD4 and CD8 compartments, with the overlap likely arising from convergent recombination. Compared with the primary T-cell response, the secondary T-cell response was weaker but faster, peaking on day 5 rather than day 15.

In the paper's terms, the treatment or condition label means: live attenuated yellow fever vaccine strain. At each blood-draw timepoint, two biological replicates of bulk PBMCs were collected. PBMCs were isolated from peripheral blood using a standard Ficoll-Paque protocol. TriZol was used to extract RNA from bulk PBMCs, from CD4 and CD8 fractions, and from dextramer-positive and dextramer-negative fractions. This chain joins TRBV20-1 to TRBJ2-7; 8 bases in the middle match TRBD2. The source is a man aged 30-40 years who received the YFV17D yellow fever vaccine. Sequencing was performed on PBMCs, taken on the day of the yellow fever booster vaccination. The nucleotide sequence reads as follows: TGCAGTGCTACTACAACAGGGACTAGCTCCTACGAGCAGTACTTC. Its amino acids are CSATTTGTSSYEQYF.